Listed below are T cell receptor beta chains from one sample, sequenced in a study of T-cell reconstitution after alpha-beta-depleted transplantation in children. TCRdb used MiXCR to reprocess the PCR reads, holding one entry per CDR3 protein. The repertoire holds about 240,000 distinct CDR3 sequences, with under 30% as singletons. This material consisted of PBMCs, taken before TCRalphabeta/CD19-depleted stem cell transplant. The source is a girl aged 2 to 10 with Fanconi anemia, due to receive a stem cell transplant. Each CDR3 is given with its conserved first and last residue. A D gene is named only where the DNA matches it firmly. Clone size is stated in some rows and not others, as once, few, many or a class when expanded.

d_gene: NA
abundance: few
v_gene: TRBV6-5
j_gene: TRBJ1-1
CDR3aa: CASSYEGVSNTEAFF
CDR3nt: TGTGCCAGCAGTTACGAGGGAGTAAGTAACACTGAAGCTTTCTTT

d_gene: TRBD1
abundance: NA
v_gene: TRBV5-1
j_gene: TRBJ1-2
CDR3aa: CASSLDTGTGYGYTF
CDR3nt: TGCGCCAGCAGCTTGGATACTGGGACAGGGTATGGCTACACCTTC

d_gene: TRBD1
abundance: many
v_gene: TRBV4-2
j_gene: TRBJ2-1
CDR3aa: CASSQGHRGYNEQFF
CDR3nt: TGTGCCAGCAGCCAAGGGCACAGGGGGTACAATGAGCAGTTCTTC

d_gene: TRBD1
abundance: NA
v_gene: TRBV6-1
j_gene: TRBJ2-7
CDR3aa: CASSRTGGAGQYF
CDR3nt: TGTGCCAGCAGCCGCACAGGGGGCGCGGGACAGTACTTC

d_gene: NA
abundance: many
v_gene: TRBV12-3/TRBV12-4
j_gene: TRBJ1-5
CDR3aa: CASSFGSYQPQHF
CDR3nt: TGTGCCAGCAGTTTCGGCAGCTATCAGCCCCAGCATTTT

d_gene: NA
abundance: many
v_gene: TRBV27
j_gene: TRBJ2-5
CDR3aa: CASSSTRAEETQYF
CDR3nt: TGTGCCAGCAGTTCCACTAGAGCAGAAGAGACCCAGTACTTC

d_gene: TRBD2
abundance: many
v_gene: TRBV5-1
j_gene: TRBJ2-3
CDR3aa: CASSLAVASGPTDTQYF
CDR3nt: TGCGCCAGCAGCTTGGCCGTGGCTAGCGGACCCACAGATACGCAGTATTTT

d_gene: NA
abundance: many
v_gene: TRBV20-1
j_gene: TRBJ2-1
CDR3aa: CSARRLADNEQFF
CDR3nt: TGCAGTGCTAGGCGTCTAGCAGACAATGAGCAGTTCTTC

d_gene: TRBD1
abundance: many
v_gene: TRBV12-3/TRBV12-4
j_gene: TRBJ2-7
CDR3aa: CASSSPGGSYEQYF
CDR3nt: TGTGCCAGCAGTTCGCCAGGGGGATCCTACGAGCAGTACTTC

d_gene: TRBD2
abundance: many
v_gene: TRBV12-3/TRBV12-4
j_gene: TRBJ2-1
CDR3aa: CASRKAGSYNEQFF
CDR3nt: TGTGCCAGCAGAAAAGCGGGATCCTACAATGAGCAGTTCTTC

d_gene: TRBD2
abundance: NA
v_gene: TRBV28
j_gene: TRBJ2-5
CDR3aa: CASSKPGLAGGLETQYF
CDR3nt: TGTGCCAGCAGTAAACCGGGACTAGCGGGGGGCCTGGAGACCCAGTACTTC

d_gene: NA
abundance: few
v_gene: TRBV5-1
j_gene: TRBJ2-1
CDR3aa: CASSPTGVRSYNEQFF
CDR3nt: TGCGCCAGCAGCCCCACGGGGGTACGCTCCTACAATGAGCAGTTCTTC

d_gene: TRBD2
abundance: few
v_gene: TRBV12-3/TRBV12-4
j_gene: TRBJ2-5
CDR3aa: CASSLGLAAQETQYF
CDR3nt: TGTGCCAGCAGTTTAGGGCTAGCGGCTCAAGAGACCCAGTACTTC

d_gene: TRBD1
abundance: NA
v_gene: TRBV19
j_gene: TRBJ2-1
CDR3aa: CASSIEDRVYNEQFF
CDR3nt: TGTGCCAGTAGTATAGAGGACAGGGTCTACAATGAGCAGTTCTTC